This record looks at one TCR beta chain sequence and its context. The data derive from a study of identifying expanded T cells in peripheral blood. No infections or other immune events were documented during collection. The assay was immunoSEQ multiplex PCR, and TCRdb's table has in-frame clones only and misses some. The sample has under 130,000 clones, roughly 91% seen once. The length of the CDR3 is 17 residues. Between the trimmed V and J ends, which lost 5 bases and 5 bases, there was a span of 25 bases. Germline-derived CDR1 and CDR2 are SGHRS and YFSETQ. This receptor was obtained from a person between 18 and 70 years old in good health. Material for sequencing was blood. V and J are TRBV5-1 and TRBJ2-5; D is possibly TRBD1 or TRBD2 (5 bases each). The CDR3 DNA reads TGCGCCAGCAGTCCGGGATTAATGGCAGGGTTTATTGAGACCCAGTACTTC. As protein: CASSPGLMAGFIETQYF.